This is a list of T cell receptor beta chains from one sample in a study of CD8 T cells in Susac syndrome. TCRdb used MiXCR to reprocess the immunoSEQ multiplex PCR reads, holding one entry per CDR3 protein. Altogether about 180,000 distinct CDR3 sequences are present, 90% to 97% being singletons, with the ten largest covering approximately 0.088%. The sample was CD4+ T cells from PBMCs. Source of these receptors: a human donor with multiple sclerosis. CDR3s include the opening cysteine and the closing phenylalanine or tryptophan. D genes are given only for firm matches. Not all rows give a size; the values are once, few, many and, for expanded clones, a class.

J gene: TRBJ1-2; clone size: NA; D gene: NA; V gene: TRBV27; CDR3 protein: CASSRVPEGLYGYTF; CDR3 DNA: TGTGCCAGCAGCCGGGTCCCAGAGGGACTCTATGGCTACACCTTC
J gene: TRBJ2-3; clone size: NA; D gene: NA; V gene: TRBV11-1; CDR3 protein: CASSLKPPETDTQYF; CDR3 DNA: TGTGCCAGCAGCTTAAAGCCCCCCGAAACAGATACGCAGTATTTT
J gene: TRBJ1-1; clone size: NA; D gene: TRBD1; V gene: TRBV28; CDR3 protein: CASQDRGRTEAFF; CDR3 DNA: TGTGCCAGCCAGGACAGGGGGAGGACTGAAGCTTTCTTT
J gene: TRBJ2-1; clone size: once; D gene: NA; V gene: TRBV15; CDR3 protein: CATSRDAAYNEQFF; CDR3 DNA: TGTGCCACCAGCAGAGATGCAGCCTACAATGAGCAGTTCTTC
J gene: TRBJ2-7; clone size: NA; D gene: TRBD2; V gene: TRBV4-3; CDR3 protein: CASSQVAGGFDEQYF; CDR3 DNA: TGCGCCAGCAGCCAAGTCGCGGGGGGTTTCGACGAGCAGTACTTC
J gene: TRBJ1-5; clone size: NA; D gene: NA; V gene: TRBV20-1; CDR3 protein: CSARDPGAANQPQHF; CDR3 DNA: TGCAGTGCTAGAGACCCGGGGGCGGCAAATCAGCCCCAGCATTTT
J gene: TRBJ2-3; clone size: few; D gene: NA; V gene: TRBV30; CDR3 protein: CAWRGSDTQYF; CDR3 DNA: TGTGCCTGGCGGGGGTCCGATACGCAGTATTTT
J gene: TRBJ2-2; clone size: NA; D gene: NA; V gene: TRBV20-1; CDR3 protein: CSATRPPVGGNTGELFF; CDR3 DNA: TGCAGTGCAACAAGGCCCCCCGTGGGGGGGAACACCGGGGAGCTGTTTTTT
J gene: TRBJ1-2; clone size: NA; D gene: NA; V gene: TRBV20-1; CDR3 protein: CSANLGDRPNYGYTF; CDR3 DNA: TGCAGTGCAAACCTGGGGGACCGTCCTAACTATGGCTACACCTTC
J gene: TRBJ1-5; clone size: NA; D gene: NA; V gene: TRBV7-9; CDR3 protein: CASSSPGQNQPQHF; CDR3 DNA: TGTGCCAGCAGCTCCCCGGGCCAAAATCAGCCCCAGCATTTT
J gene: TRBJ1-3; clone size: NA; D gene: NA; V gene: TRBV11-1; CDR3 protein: CASSQYGTIYF; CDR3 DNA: TGTGCCAGCAGCCAGTATGGCACCATATATTTT
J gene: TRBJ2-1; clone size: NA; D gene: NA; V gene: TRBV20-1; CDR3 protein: CSARRPGASEQFF; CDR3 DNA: TGCAGTGCTAGGAGACCGGGGGCGAGTGAGCAGTTCTTC
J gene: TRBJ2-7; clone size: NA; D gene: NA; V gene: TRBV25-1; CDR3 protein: CATKGTSYEQYF; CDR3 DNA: TGTGCCACCAAGGGGACCTCCTACGAGCAGTACTTC
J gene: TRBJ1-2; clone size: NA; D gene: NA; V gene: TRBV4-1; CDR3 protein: CASSQDSASIYYGYTF; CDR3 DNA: TGCGCCAGCAGCCAAGATAGCGCCAGCATTTACTATGGCTACACCTTC